This TCR beta chain was identified during a study of blood T cells in healthy people across ages. Overall study results and limits: Higher diversity and more naive CD4+ cells were features of long-lived donors, compared to aged donors.

With regard to this clonotype: Its specificity is not known. Its ends do not fully match the called genes, so a read error is possible.

CDR3 length equals 15 residues. Germline values: CDR1 SGHAT, CDR2 FQDESV (reference sequence). Through a sample-barcoded 5' primer and a J-beta primer mix, a second PCR was run for roughly 7 to 12 cycles. The yield of each sample was at least 2.5 million CDR3-containing paired-end reads. TCRdb reprocessed the 5' RACE reads with MiXCR, giving one entry per CDR3 protein. The sample yields about 750,000 distinct CDR3 sequences, less than 70% seen once. The origin of this receptor is an older man in good health. The sample comprised blood. The rearrangement uses TRBV11-1 and TRBJ2-1; D call uncertain. CDR3 DNA: TGTGCCCGCAGCTCCCGACTGAGCGCCGACAATGAGCAGTTCTTC. Translated: CARSSRLSADNEQFF.